This entry lists 17 T cell receptor beta chains sequenced from one sample in a study of cytomegalovirus exposure and HLA in healthy donors. Profiled with immunoSEQ multiplex PCR; TCRdb holds only in-frame clones, not every one. The sample gives roughly 130,000 clones, roughly 90% of which show up once; about 2.7% is in the top ten. The source material was PBMCs. Receptors were obtained from a man aged 18 to 30 in good health and CMV-seronegative.

The chain employs TRBV2 and TRBJ2-1; a possible D gene is TRBD1 (6 bases). The CDR3 runs to 12 residues. Trimming left V 6 bases short and J 9 bases short, with 12 bases between. CDR1 and CDR2 (germline): SNHLY, FYNNEI. The CDR3 DNA follows: TGTGCCAGCAGGGCCCAGGGGATTGAGCAGTTCTTC. Translating it yields CASRAQGIEQFF.

The CDR3 DNA reads TGCGCCAGCAGCCCCGGGACAGGACGAACCGGGGAGCTGTTTTTT. As protein: CASSPGTGRTGELFF. The rearrangement joins TRBV10-1 to TRBJ2-2; 8 bases are shared with TRBD1. From germline, CDR1 is WNHNN and CDR2 SYGVQD (reference sequence). CDR3 length: 15 residues. After removal of 6 bases from V and 5 bases from J, the junction contained 8 bases not matched to a gene.

This chain connects TRBV28 to TRBJ2-7; 7 bases line up with TRBD1. The CDR3 is 13 residues long. Germline lookup yields CDR1 MDHEN and CDR2 SYDVKM. Trimming removed 5 bases from V and 4 bases from J; junction bases left unmatched: 5. DNA of the CDR3: TGTGCCAGCAGTCGGGACAGTCCTTACGAGCAGTACTTC. Amino acid sequence: CASSRDSPYEQYF.

The chain is built from TRBV7-2 and TRBJ2-4; 10 bases align to TRBD1. Per germline, CDR1 SGHTA and CDR2 FQGNSA. J lost 12 bases, V lost 3 bases, and 8 bases had no gene match. The CDR3 is 14 amino acids. CDR3 protein: CASSFPGQGFGQYF. CDR3 nucleotides: TGTGCCAGCAGCTTTCCGGGACAGGGGTTTGGTCAGTACTTC.

The V and J genes are TRBV2 and TRBJ2-1, with 9 bases lining up with TRBD2. CDR1 SNHLY and CDR2 FYNNEI come from the germline V gene. Trimming took 2 bases from V and 8 from J; bases not matched to a gene: 7. There are 15 residues in the CDR3. CDR3: CASSELAGGPYEQFF. The CDR3 DNA reads TGTGCCAGCAGTGAATTGGCGGGAGGGCCCTATGAGCAGTTCTTC.

This clone has only one observation. J is TRBJ1-2 and V is TRBV19; 11 nucleotides align to TRBD1. CDR1 and CDR2 (germline): LNHDA, SQIVND (reference sequence). The CDR3 covers 14 residues. V lost 9 bases and J lost 4; bases outside the gene matches: 7. The CDR3 coding sequence is TGTGCCAGCCAGAGGGGACAGGGGGTCTATGGCTACACCTTC. It translates to CASQRGQGVYGYTF.

The chain joins TRBV11-2 to TRBJ1-4; D is unresolved. Per germline, CDR1 SGHAT and CDR2 FQNNGV. The CDR3 is 13 amino acids. The germline V and J ends were trimmed by 5 bases and 8 bases, with 12 bases remaining between them. CDR3 residues: CASSAGPDEKLFF. In nucleotides, the CDR3 is TGTGCCAGCAGCGCGGGCCCAGACGAAAAACTGTTTTTT. Complete variable domain (other parts from reference TRBV11-2 and TRBJ1-4): EAGVAQSPRYKIIEKRQSVAFWCNPISGHATLYWYQQILGQGPKLLIQFQNNGVVDDSQLPKDRFSAERLKGVDSTLKIQPAKLEDSAVYLCASSAGPDEKLFFGSGTQLSVL.

V is TRBV25-1 and J is TRBJ1-4, with D perhaps TRBD1 (5 bases). The CDR3 runs to 17 residues. Trimming took 4 bases from V and 8 from J, leaving 23 bases between them. The germline gives CDR1 MGHDK, CDR2 SYGVNS. CDR3 nucleotide sequence: TGTGCCAGCAGTGGGACGTTTGCGGGGCGGATTGGCGAAAAACTGTTTTTT. Amino acid sequence: CASSGTFAGRIGEKLFF.

The CDR3 DNA reads TGTGCCAGCAGCCTGGGACAGGGGCACTATGGCTACACCTTC. This translates into CASSLGQGHYGYTF. The chain uses TRBV5-4 and TRBJ1-2; 10 nucleotides agree with TRBD1. CDR3 length equals 14 residues. Per germline, CDR1 SGHNT and CDR2 YYREEE (reference sequence). Germline trimming cut 4 bases from V and 3 bases from J; bases unmatched to any gene: 3.

This chain joins TRBV30 and TRBJ2-7, with 7 bases matching TRBD2. The V segment lost 8 bases and the J segment 2 bases; nucleotides outside the gene matches: 9. The CDR3 loop spans 13 amino acids. The V gene's germline CDR1 is GTSNPN and CDR2 SVGIG (reference sequence). DNA of the CDR3: TGTGCCGGGGCTAGCGGAACGACCTACGAGCAGTACTTC. As protein: CAGASGTTYEQYF.

The gene calls are TRBV10-3 and TRBJ2-7; D perhaps matches TRBD1 (8 bases). The V gene's germline CDR1 is ENHRY and CDR2 SYGVKD. This CDR3 spans 16 amino acids. V dropped 7 bases and J dropped 0 bases, with 19 bases sitting between them. The CDR3 region has the DNA TGTGCCATCAAGGGGGGGACAGGCCAAAGCTCCTACGAGCAGTACTTC. Translation gives CAIKGGTGQSSYEQYF.

The chain carries TRBV7-9 and TRBJ1-1; D remains ambiguous. The CDR3 length is 14 residues. CDR1 is SEHNR and CDR2 is FQNEAQ in the germline V gene (reference sequence). The V end lost 1 base, the J end lost 2 bases, and 8 bases lay between the germline ends. The CDR3 sequence: CASSLGEVNTEAFF. The CDR3 nucleotides read TGTGCCAGCAGCTTAGGAGAAGTTAACACTGAAGCTTTCTTT.

The J gene is TRBJ1-4, the V gene TRBV27; possibly TRBD1 for D (5 bases). With 5 bases removed from V and 3 bases from J, the gap between germline ends came to 13 bases. The CDR3 is made up of 15 amino acids. The germline gives CDR1 MNHEY, CDR2 SMNVEV (reference sequence). CDR3 sequence: CASSIFGGANEKLFF. The DNA of the CDR3 is TGTGCCAGCAGTATATTCGGGGGGGCTAATGAAAAACTGTTTTTT.

The V and J genes are TRBV2 and TRBJ1-1; D is perhaps TRBD1 (5 bases). Per the germline V gene, CDR1 is SNHLY and CDR2 is FYNNEI. CDR3 length: 14 amino acids. V shed 10 bases and J shed 4 bases, with 19 bases lying between them. CDR3 in amino acids: CAIQQAVRGTEAFF. As DNA, the CDR3 is TGTGCCATCCAACAGGCGGTAAGGGGCACTGAAGCTTTCTTT.

This rearrangement joins TRBV27 to TRBJ1-2; TRBD1 is a possible D gene (5 bases). V shed 2 bases and J shed 6 bases, with 10 bases lying between them. This CDR3 is built from 13 residues. CDR1 and CDR2 (germline): MNHEY, SMNVEV (reference sequence). The CDR3, as DNA: TGTGCCAGCAGTTTAAAACAGGACCATGGCTACACCTTC. Translated: CASSLKQDHGYTF.

V is TRBV19 and J is TRBJ2-1; the match to TRBD2 covers 10 bases. The CDR3 is 14 amino acids. With V trimmed by 5 bases and J by 6 bases, 4 bases remained unmatched. Germline V gives CDR1 LNHDA, CDR2 SQIVND (reference sequence). The CDR3 loop reads CASSLAGVSNEQFF. The CDR3 DNA reads TGTGCCAGTAGTCTAGCGGGAGTGTCCAATGAGCAGTTCTTC.

The chain combines TRBV7-8 with TRBJ2-7; D not certain. This CDR3 has 13 amino acids. V shed 3 bases and J shed 2 bases, with 8 bases lying between them. Germline V gene lookup returns CDR1 SGHVS and CDR2 FQNEAQ. This CDR3 reads CASSLSLPYEQYF. The CDR3 DNA reads as TGTGCCAGCAGCTTGAGCCTACCCTACGAGCAGTACTTC.